The sequence of this T cell receptor beta chain was determined in a study of patients and donors after allogeneic stem cell transplantation. TCRdb independently ran MiXCR on the RT-PCR reads; one entry per CDR3 protein. The sample holds about a million distinct CDR3 sequences, about a sixth seen once. This CDR3 has 19 residues. Germline V CDR1 and CDR2: MDHEN, SYDVKM. V lost 2 bases to trimming and J lost 2 bases; unmatched junction nucleotides: 14. This clonotype has just one count. Sequenced input: blood, either unsorted or a sorted T cell fraction (not recorded which). The receptor comes from a human donor who was either an allogeneic HSCT recipient or a stem cell or donor lymphocyte infusion donor (not recorded which). It is not recorded whose cells these are; they may come from a transplant donor. The chain links TRBV28 to TRBJ1-2; 10 bases agree with TRBD1. The CDR3 loop is CASSLVPLPPGQGNYGYTF. The CDR3 DNA is TGTGCCAGCAGTTTAGTGCCCCTCCCCCCGGGACAGGGGAACTATGGCTACACCTTC.